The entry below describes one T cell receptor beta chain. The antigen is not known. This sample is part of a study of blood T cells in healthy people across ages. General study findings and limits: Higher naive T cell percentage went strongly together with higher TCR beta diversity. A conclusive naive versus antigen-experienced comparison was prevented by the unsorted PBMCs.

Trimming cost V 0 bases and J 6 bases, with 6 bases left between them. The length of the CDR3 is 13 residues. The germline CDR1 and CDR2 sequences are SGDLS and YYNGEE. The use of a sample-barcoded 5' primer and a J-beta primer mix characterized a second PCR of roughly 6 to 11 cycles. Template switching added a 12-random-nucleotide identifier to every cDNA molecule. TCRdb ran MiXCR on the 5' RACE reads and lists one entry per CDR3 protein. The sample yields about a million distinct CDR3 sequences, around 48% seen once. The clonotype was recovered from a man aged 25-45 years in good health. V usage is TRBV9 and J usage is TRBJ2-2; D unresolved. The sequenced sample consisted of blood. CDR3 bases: TGTGCCAGCAGCGTAGGTTCGCCCGGGGAGCTGTTTTTT. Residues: CASSVGSPGELFF.